Detailed here is one T cell receptor (beta chain). Repertoires were generated with immunoSEQ multiplex PCR, while TCRdb's copy carries only in-frame clones and drops some. This table has tens of thousands of clones, roughly 90% appearing once. From germline, CDR1 is SGHRS and CDR2 YFSETQ. Between the trimmed V and J ends, which lost 5 bases and 2 bases, there was a span of 15 bases. The CDR3 covers 15 residues. The sample comes from a study of OX40 agonist ivuxolimab in advanced cancers. Overall study context: A history of anti-PD-1, anti-PD-L1 or anti-CTLA-4 therapy was acceptable, and 40% had some.

This TCR derives from an adult with an advanced solid tumor such as melanoma, head and neck, liver or kidney cancer. The J gene is TRBJ2-3, the V gene TRBV5-1, with D perhaps TRBD1 (5 bases). This specimen consisted of CD4+ or CD8+ T cells sorted from blood, obtained in a trial of the OX40 agonist ivuxolimab. The CDR3 is CASRDRAGATDTQYF. DNA for the CDR3: TGCGCCAGCAGGGACCGGGCTGGGGCCACAGATACGCAGTATTTT.